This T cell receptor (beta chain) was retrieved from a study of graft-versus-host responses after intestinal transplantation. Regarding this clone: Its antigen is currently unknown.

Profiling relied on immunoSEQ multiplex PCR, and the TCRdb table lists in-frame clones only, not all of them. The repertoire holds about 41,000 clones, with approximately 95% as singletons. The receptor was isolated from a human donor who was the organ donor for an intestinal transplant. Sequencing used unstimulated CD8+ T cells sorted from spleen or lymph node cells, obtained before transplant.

The chain's CDR3 is CASSNPSAGDTGELFF. The CDR3 DNA is TGTGCCAGTAGTAACCCCTCGGCGGGGGACACCGGGGAGCTGTTTTTT. The V call is TRBV19, the J call TRBJ2-2; 7 bases match TRBD2. The CDR3 length is 16 residues. CDR1 and CDR2 (germline): LNHDA, SQIVND (reference sequence). Trimming cost V 4 bases and J 3 bases; bases outside gene matches: 8.